This T cell receptor (beta chain) emerged from a study of blood T cell repertoires in COVID-19. Study in general: The samples span acute and convalescent COVID-19 from the United States, Italy and Spain. Sample material is recorded as cDNA or gDNA derived from T cells, B-cell-depleted T cells, or PBMCs.

Original processing notes: Researchers report that nucleated cell counts were estimated from reference gene primer amplification. Sequencing used immunoSEQ multiplex PCR; TCRdb keeps in-frame clones, though not all of them. V, J and clone size were drawn from that table, and D and trimming were deduced from the DNA. The sample includes some 350,000 clones, about 87% seen only once; the top ten take 2.5% to 3.5%. CDR3 length: 14 residues. Trimming took off 2 bases at V and 4 bases at J, with 11 bases between the two ends. CDR1 and CDR2 (germline): MDHEN, SYDVKM. The chain combines TRBV28 with TRBJ1-2; D is unclear. The TCR comes from a human donor in a cohort sampled during active COVID-19. Sequencing was done on a sample of peripheral blood. The DNA of the CDR3 is TGTGCCAGCAGTTTACATCCGGTTACCTATGGCTACACCTTC. This gives the protein CASSLHPVTYGYTF.